This is a list of T cell receptor beta chains from one sample in a study of molecular identifiers for immune sequencing clone quantification. TCRdb reanalysed the PCR reads using MiXCR and keeps one entry per CDR3 protein. The sample yields about 510,000 distinct CDR3 sequences, roughly 26% seen once. The sequenced sample was naive CD8+ T cells from blood, with Jurkat cell RNA spiked in. These receptor sequences come from a human donor in good health. Some libraries in this study had Jurkat cell RNA spiked in. Both conserved end residues are part of each CDR3. D genes are given only for firm matches. Clone sizes are given selectively: once, few, many, or a class where the clone is expanded.

.	.	TRBV20-1	TRBJ2-7	TGCAGTGCTTCTAGACCGGAGAGCTACGAGCAGTACTTC	CSASRPESYEQYF
.	many	TRBV7-6	TRBJ2-5	TGTGCCAGCAGCTCAGGGTCCCAAGAGACCCAGTACTTC	CASSSGSQETQYF
.	.	TRBV4-3	TRBJ2-2	TGCGCCAGCAGCCAAGATCGGTTGGTTCCCGGGGAGCTGTTTTTT	CASSQDRLVPGELFF
.	many	TRBV3-1	TRBJ1-1	TGTGCCAGCAGCCAGGTCAGTCGGAACACTGAAGCTTTCTTT	CASSQVSRNTEAFF
TRBD1	few	TRBV4-3	TRBJ1-1	TGCGCCAGCAGCGCATGGACAGGGGGCGTTCGGAACACTGAAGCTTTCTTT	CASSAWTGGVRNTEAFF
.	.	TRBV28	TRBJ1-4	TGTGCCAGCAGTTTCTTCCCTGCAACTAATGAAAATCTGTTTTTT	CASSFFPATNENLFF
.	few	TRBV20-1	TRBJ2-2	TGCAGTGCTAGAGGGGATGAAGCATTTTTGACCGGGGAGCTGTTTTTT	CSARGDEAFLTGELFF
TRBD1	many	TRBV12-3/TRBV12-4	TRBJ1-1	TGTGCCAGCACCGCGACAGGGGCAGCTTTCTTT	CASTATGAAFF
.	many	TRBV30	TRBJ1-1	TGTGCCTGGAGCGGTAGGCGTCCTGAAGCTTTCTTT	CAWSGRRPEAFF
.	.	TRBV27	TRBJ2-7	TGTGCCAGCAGGACTGACGGGAGCGGTTTCTACGAGCAGTACTTC	CASRTDGSGFYEQYF
.	.	TRBV25-1	TRBJ1-5	TGTGCCGCAGGACTGGGAGGCAATCAGCCCCAGCATTTT	CAAGLGGNQPQHF
.	many	TRBV28	TRBJ1-1	TGTGCCAGCAGTCCGAGGGTTAACACTGAAGCTTTCTTT	CASSPRVNTEAFF
.	.	TRBV18	TRBJ2-3	TGTGCCAGCTCACCCGAGGGGAACACAGATACGCAGTATTTT	CASSPEGNTDTQYF
TRBD1	few	TRBV20-1	TRBJ2-6	TGCAGTGCTAGCGGGGGACAGGGGGCCTATGGGGCCAACGTCCTGACTTTC	CSASGGQGAYGANVLTF
.	many	TRBV5-5	TRBJ1-1	TGTGCCAGCAGCTTGTCAGGGTTAGTTGAAGCTTTCTTT	CASSLSGLVEAFF
.	many	TRBV4-3	TRBJ1-1	TGCGCCAGCAGCCAAATTGTGGGGGCTGAAGCTTTCTTT	CASSQIVGAEAFF
.	few	TRBV4-3	TRBJ1-5	TGCGCCAGCAGCCAAGATACCGGGGGCCTTCAGCCCCAGCATTTT	CASSQDTGGLQPQHF
.	.	TRBV5-1	TRBJ1-1	TGCGCCAGCAGCTTGGAGACAGGCGAGAACACTGAAGCTTTCTTT	CASSLETGENTEAFF
.	few	TRBV4-1	TRBJ2-2	TGCGCCAGCAGCCAAGGAGTAGGGGTCAACACCGGGGAGCTGTTTTTT	CASSQGVGVNTGELFF
.	.	TRBV6-2/TRBV6-3	TRBJ2-7	TGTGCCACCCGGGACCTGTTGAGCCCCTACGAGCGGTACTTC	CATRDLLSPYERYF
.	.	TRBV12-3/TRBV12-4	TRBJ2-5	TGTGCCAGCAAAGAGTTAAAGTATGGGACCGGTGAAGAGACCCAGTACTTC	CASKELKYGTGEETQYF
.	.	TRBV4-3	TRBJ1-2	TGCGCCGGCAGCCAAGATTTAGGGGTTTATGGCTACACCTTC	CAGSQDLGVYGYTF
.	many	TRBV4-3	TRBJ2-7	TGCGCCAGCAGCCTCTCGCCCCCCGGTTCCTACGAGCAGTACTTC	CASSLSPPGSYEQYF
TRBD1	few	TRBV27	TRBJ2-7	TGTGCCAGCAGTTGGGGACAGGGGTACTCCCAGTACTTC	CASSWGQGYSQYF
.	.	TRBV7-9	TRBJ1-5	TGTGCCAGCAGCTTAGCGGGGGACAATAATCAGCCCCAGCATTTT	CASSLAGDNNQPQHF
.	few	TRBV3-1	TRBJ1-6	TGTGCCAGCAGCCAAGAAGGGCGGACTCCCGGGCCCTCACCCCTCCACTTT	CASSQEGRTPGPSPLHF
.	.	TRBV7-9	TRBJ2-1	TGTGCCCGCAGCCCCGGGGCCGCCACCACCTACAATGAGCAGTTCTTC	CARSPGAATTYNEQFF
.	.	TRBV19	TRBJ2-1	TGTGCCATCACCAACGACCCAGGGACCAGCTACAATGAGCAGTTCTTC	CAITNDPGTSYNEQFF
.	.	TRBV6-2/TRBV6-3	TRBJ2-7	TGTGCCAGCAGTTACGAGGGCGGGACGGGGGAGGAGCAGTACTTC	CASSYEGGTGEEQYF
.	many	TRBV5-5	TRBJ1-1	TGTGCCAGCAGCTTGGGGGCAGGGCCAGAAGCTTTCTTT	CASSLGAGPEAFF
.	many	TRBV7-9	TRBJ2-3	TGTGCCAGCAAAGACCTGAGGGATACGCAGTATTTT	CASKDLRDTQYF
.	.	TRBV11-2	TRBJ1-6	TGTGCCAGCAGCCCCTATCCACCGAATTCACCCCTCCACTTT	CASSPYPPNSPLHF
TRBD1	.	TRBV6-1	TRBJ1-1	TGTGCCAGCAGTGAAGCGAGGACAGGGGTGAACACTGAAGCTTTCTTT	CASSEARTGVNTEAFF
.	many	TRBV5-1	TRBJ2-3	TGCGCCAGCAGCAACCCGACAGAATTCACAGATACGCAGTATTTT	CASSNPTEFTDTQYF
.	few	TRBV7-2	TRBJ1-5	TGTGCCAGCAGCTCCGAACCGGGCAATCAGCCCCAGCATTTT	CASSSEPGNQPQHF
.	many	TRBV12-3/TRBV12-4	TRBJ2-3	TGTGCCAGCAGTTTAGGTTTGAGCGGGAGCACAGATACGCAGTATTTT	CASSLGLSGSTDTQYF
TRBD2	many	TRBV4-1	TRBJ2-3	TGCGCCAGCAGCCAGACCATAGCGGGGTCTAGCACAGATACGCAGTATTTT	CASSQTIAGSSTDTQYF
.	.	TRBV19	TRBJ2-1	TGTGCCAGTAGTCCGACCCTCTACAATGAGCAGTTCTTC	CASSPTLYNEQFF
.	.	TRBV7-9	TRBJ2-7	TGTGCCAGCAGCGCGGTGCGGGACAGCTCCTACGAGCAGTACTTC	CASSAVRDSSYEQYF
.	.	TRBV19	TRBJ2-1	TGTGCCAGTAGTATAGCGGTGGCTCAGTCAGCGTCCTACAATGAGCAGTTCTTC	CASSIAVAQSASYNEQFF
.	.	TRBV4-3	TRBJ2-1	TGCGCCAGCAGCCGGTGGCGGACGGGGCAGTACAATGAGCAGTTCTTC	CASSRWRTGQYNEQFF
TRBD2	few	TRBV19	TRBJ2-2	TGTGCCAGTAGTCCCTACCTAGCGGGAGTTACGGCCGGGGAGCTGTTTTTT	CASSPYLAGVTAGELFF
TRBD1	many	TRBV20-1	TRBJ1-5	TGCAGTGCTAGACGCCCCGGGACAGGGGGCCCCAATCAGCCCCAGCATTTT	CSARRPGTGGPNQPQHF
.	many	TRBV7-9	TRBJ2-7	TGTGCCAGCAGCGCCCGGGCCAGCTACGAGCAGTACTTC	CASSARASYEQYF
.	.	TRBV28	TRBJ2-5	TGTGCCAGCGGCATTAGCGCCGGGCTCGAGACCCAGTACTTC	CASGISAGLETQYF
.	.	TRBV20-1	TRBJ2-7	TGCAGTGCCACCACTGAGCCATCCGAGCAGTACTTC	CSATTEPSEQYF
.	.	TRBV6-5	TRBJ2-7	TGTGCCAGCAGTTACATGGGCACACCATACGAGCAGTACTTC	CASSYMGTPYEQYF
.	many	TRBV6-2/TRBV6-3	TRBJ2-5	TGTGCCAGCAGTTCCTTCGACAAGTACCAAGAGACCCAGTACTTC	CASSSFDKYQETQYF
.	few	TRBV5-1	TRBJ2-7	TGCGCCAGCAGCCATATTAGCTCCTACGAGCAGTACTTC	CASSHISSYEQYF
.	few	TRBV28	TRBJ2-7	TGTGCCAGCAGTCCACAGTGGGGGGACTACGAGCAGTACTTC	CASSPQWGDYEQYF
TRBD2	.	TRBV13	TRBJ2-7	TGTGCCAGCAGTTCTAGCGGGGGGGCCTTGGGCGAGCAGTACTTC	CASSSSGGALGEQYF
.	few	TRBV19	TRBJ2-7	TGTGCCAGTAGTGATTCAGTATACGAGCAGTACTTC	CASSDSVYEQYF
TRBD1	.	TRBV29-1	TRBJ2-7	TGCAGCGCCTCCGGGACAGCCGACGCCTACGAGCAGTACTTC	CSASGTADAYEQYF
.	few	TRBV5-6	TRBJ2-2	TGTGCCAGCATCGGGGACACCGGGGAGCTGTTTTTT	CASIGDTGELFF
.	.	TRBV4-1	TRBJ1-1	TGCGCCAGCAGCCAAGATTCTACAGGATTGAACACTGAAGCTTTCTTT	CASSQDSTGLNTEAFF